This TCR beta chain stems from a study of blood T cell repertoires in COVID-19. TCRdb keeps only in-frame clones here, not all; method: immunoSEQ multiplex PCR. The sample records 73,000 or so clones, approximately 83% being singletons. The sequencing sample was made of peripheral blood. The TCR was taken from a woman aged 60-75 years with acute or convalescent COVID-19.

The CDR3 coding sequence is TGTGCCAGCTCACCTTCCGGGACAGGGTATGGCTACACCTTC. This encodes CASSPSGTGYGYTF. J is TRBJ1-2 and V is TRBV18; the match to TRBD1 covers 9 bases. Per germline, CDR1 KGHSH and CDR2 LQKENI. The V and J ends lost 3 bases and 5 bases, in that order; junction bases with no gene match: 4. This CDR3 has 14 amino acids.